A selection of T cell receptor beta chains follows, all from one sample in a study of T cells after yellow fever vaccination. Each CDR3 protein is one row after TCRdb ran MiXCR on the 5' RACE reads. The sample lists 120,000 or so distinct CDR3 sequences, nearly 15% occurring once. The sample in question was CD8+ T cells sorted from PBMCs, obtained 5 days after the yellow fever booster vaccination. The receptor source for this set is a man younger than 35 who received the YFV17D yellow fever vaccine. Both conserved end residues are part of each CDR3. A D gene is named only where the DNA matches it firmly. Clone size, where shown, is once, few, many, or a class for clones that have expanded.

clone size	J gene	CDR3 length	V gene	D gene	CDR3 DNA	CDR3 protein
-	TRBJ2-2	16	TRBV5-6	-	TGTGCCAGCAGCTTGGTGCTAGCGTATGGGACCGGGGAGCTGTTTTTT	CASSLVLAYGTGELFF
-	TRBJ2-1	15	TRBV7-3	-	TGTGCCAGCAGCTTTGTGAGTGGCGGGAACAATGAGCAGTTCTTC	CASSFVSGGNNEQFF
-	TRBJ2-7	15	TRBV29-1	-	TGCAGCGTTGAACTTCGGGGCGGAAAGGACTACGAGCAGTACTTC	CSVELRGGKDYEQYF
few	TRBJ2-7	14	TRBV7-8	TRBD1	TGTGCCAGCAGCTTCCGGGACAGGGGGTACGAGCAGTACTTC	CASSFRDRGYEQYF
few	TRBJ1-4	14	TRBV7-9	-	TGTGCCAGCAGCCTGACAGGCGGAAATGAAAAACTGTTTTTT	CASSLTGGNEKLFF
-	TRBJ1-1	13	TRBV19	-	TGTGCCAGTAGTATTGGGGGGGGAACTGAAGCTTTCTTT	CASSIGGGTEAFF
few	TRBJ1-4	16	TRBV4-2	TRBD1	TGTGCCAGCAGCCAAGATCGGGGGACAGGGGATGAAAAACTGTTTTTT	CASSQDRGTGDEKLFF
-	TRBJ2-7	17	TRBV2	-	TGTGCCAGCAGTGAAGCGGGGGACCGCAAAATCGAATACGAGCAGTACTTC	CASSEAGDRKIEYEQYF
-	TRBJ1-2	14	TRBV6-2/TRBV6-3	-	TGTGCCAGCAGTCCCCCGGGCCCCAACTATGGCTACACCTTC	CASSPPGPNYGYTF
many	TRBJ2-6	15	TRBV13	TRBD2	TGTGCCAGCAGCGCCCTGACTAGCGGGGCCAACGTCCTGACTTTC	CASSALTSGANVLTF
-	TRBJ2-7	15	TRBV5-1	-	TGCGCCAGCAGCTTGGCCATAGACAGCTCCTACGAGCAGTACTTC	CASSLAIDSSYEQYF
few	TRBJ1-1	14	TRBV4-2	-	TGTGCCAGCAGCCAAGTGGCAGAGAACACTGAAGCTTTCTTT	CASSQVAENTEAFF
-	TRBJ2-7	15	TRBV16	-	TGTGCCAGCAGCCAATCGATTACCGGTTGGTACGAGCAGTACTTC	CASSQSITGWYEQYF
-	TRBJ1-1	14	TRBV7-2	-	TGTGCCAGCAGCTTACAGGCCTTGAACACTGAAGCTTTCTTT	CASSLQALNTEAFF
many	TRBJ1-1	15	TRBV9	-	TGTGCCAGCAGCCCAACAAGGGGGGCCCTTACTGAAGCTTTCTTT	CASSPTRGALTEAFF
few	TRBJ2-2	13	TRBV23-1	-	-	CASSRLTPGSCFF
-	TRBJ2-1	13	TRBV28	-	TGTGCCAGCAGCCCTCAGGGAGGCAATGAGCAGTTCTTC	CASSPQGGNEQFF
once	TRBJ2-1	15	TRBV19	-	TGTGCCAGTAGTATAGCAGTGACCTTTGACAATGAGCAGTTCTTC	CASSIAVTFDNEQFF
-	TRBJ2-2	12	TRBV29-1	-	TGCAGCGTTGCGGGGGCCGGCGGGGAGCTGTTTTTT	CSVAGAGGELFF
-	TRBJ2-5	14	TRBV6-5	-	TGTGCCAGCAGTGACGATTTAGCGTGGGAGACCCAGTACTTC	CASSDDLAWETQYF
-	TRBJ2-3	13	TRBV7-2	-	TGTGCCAGCAAGGCGGGGTCTGGGGATACGCAGTATTTT	CASKAGSGDTQYF
few	TRBJ1-4	16	TRBV5-1	-	TGCGCCAGCAGCAGCCGGGCAGCGAGAACTAATGAAAAACTGTTTTTT	CASSSRAARTNEKLFF
few	TRBJ2-5	17	TRBV4-2	-	TGTGCCAGCAGCCAAGCGGGCAGGACAGAGGTACAAGAGACCCAGTACTTC	CASSQAGRTEVQETQYF
few	TRBJ1-2	15	TRBV5-1	TRBD1	TGCGCCAGCAGCTCGCAGGGGGCCGCTAACTATGGCTACACCTTC	CASSSQGAANYGYTF
-	TRBJ2-1	17	TRBV6-2/TRBV6-3	TRBD1	TGTGCCAGCAGTTACCATGGGACAGGCCTCCCCTACACTGAGCAGTTCTTC	CASSYHGTGLPYTEQFF
-	TRBJ2-2	12	TRBV29-1	-	TGCACGATCCTGGCGAACACCGGGGAGCTGTTTTTT	CTILANTGELFF
few	TRBJ2-5	16	TRBV4-1	TRBD1	TGCGCCAGCAGCCCCTTCCACGGACAGGTCCAAGAGACCCAGTACTTC	CASSPFHGQVQETQYF
-	TRBJ2-6	17	TRBV12-3/TRBV12-4	-	TGTGCCAGCAGTTACGTGGGGGGTTACGCTGGGGCCAACGTCCTGACTTTC	CASSYVGGYAGANVLTF
few	TRBJ1-4	15	TRBV27	-	TGTGCCAGCAGTTTAACTTTGTACGGGGATGAAAAACTGTTTTTT	CASSLTLYGDEKLFF
many	TRBJ2-7	16	TRBV4-1	-	TGCGCCAGCAGCCAAGCGGCGAGCGGGTTAGCCTACGAGCAGTACTTC	CASSQAASGLAYEQYF
-	TRBJ2-1	12	TRBV24-1	-	TGTGCCACCAGTGGTTCAATCAATGAGCAGTTCTTC	CATSGSINEQFF
-	TRBJ1-6	14	TRBV5-6	-	TGTGCCAGCTCCCATCCGGGTTTTAATTCACCCCTCCACTTT	CASSHPGFNSPLHF
-	TRBJ2-6	13	TRBV27	-	TGTGCCAGCAGTATCTCTGGGGCCAACGTCCTGACTTTC	CASSISGANVLTF
-	TRBJ1-1	15	TRBV7-3	-	TGTGCCAGCAGCTTAACGTCGAGGGGGAACACTGAAGCTTTCTTT	CASSLTSRGNTEAFF
few	TRBJ1-2	17	TRBV4-1	-	TGCGCCAGCAGCCAAGGAGAGGGTTATATTTCGCTCTATGGCTACACCTTC	CASSQGEGYISLYGYTF
-	TRBJ1-2	15	TRBV12-3/TRBV12-4	TRBD1	TGTGCCAGCAGCATCGGACAGGGGGCCACCTATGGCTACACCTTC	CASSIGQGATYGYTF
many	TRBJ2-1	15	TRBV5-1	-	TGCGCCAGCAGCTTGGTAGGGGGACCCTACAATGAGCAGTTCTTC	CASSLVGGPYNEQFF
-	TRBJ1-1	16	TRBV5-1	-	TGCGCCAGCAGCCCGGATGGGGGGCGCTGGGTTTTTGAAGCTTTCTTT	CASSPDGGRWVFEAFF
-	TRBJ1-3	12	TRBV29-1	-	TGCAGCGTTGAAGATCTTAGAAACACCATATATTTT	CSVEDLRNTIYF
-	TRBJ1-4	15	TRBV2	TRBD1	TGTGCCAGCAGATGGACCCGGGACAGGGATGAAAAACTGTTTTTT	CASRWTRDRDEKLFF
few	TRBJ2-1	15	TRBV7-8	TRBD2	TGTGCCAGCAGTTGGACTAGCGGGGGGGCACGCGAGCAGTTCTTC	CASSWTSGGAREQFF
few	TRBJ2-1	18	TRBV11-2	TRBD1	TGTGCCAGCAGCCAATGGGTACGAGGGACAGGGCTTTTGTTTACCACGTTCTTC	CASSQWVRGTGLLFTTFF